The source of this T cell receptor (beta chain) is a study of CD8 T cells in ankylosing spondylitis. Study-wide results and caveats: Characteristic, it appeared, of ankylosing spondylitis blood was a TCR beta motif of eight highly homologous variants. Enrichment of disease-linked clones was reportedly significant in matched ankylosing spondylitis synovial fluid.

This CDR3 spans 14 amino acids. Trimming took 5 bases from V and 0 from J, leaving 11 bases between them. Germline V gene lookup returns CDR1 SGHTA and CDR2 FQGNSA. Quantitative 5'-RACE with molecular barcodes was used to make the TCR beta libraries. TCRdb analysed the 5' RACE reads with MiXCR anew, one entry per CDR3 protein. The sample has 750,000 to 850,000 distinct CDR3 sequences, about 11% seen once. Turning to this clonotype: What it recognizes is unknown.

The clonotype comes from a male donor with ankylosing spondylitis. This sequence joins TRBV7-2 and TRBJ2-7; D not resolved. The source material was blood, either unsorted or a sorted T cell fraction (not recorded which). The chain's CDR3 is CASSSQSASYEQYF. The CDR3 DNA reads TGTGCCAGCAGCAGCCAGAGTGCCTCCTACGAGCAGTACTTC.